The clone carrying this T cell receptor beta chain has a handful of counts. The sample comes from a study of identical twins. This CDR3 contains 15 residues. Trimming pared 5 bases from V and 1 base from J, leaving 13 bases between. TCRdb passed the 5' RACE reads through MiXCR, listing each CDR3 protein once. This sample has around 1.7 million distinct CDR3 sequences, with 32% found just once. The rearrangement links TRBV12-3 or TRBV12-4 to TRBJ2-3; D tentatively fits TRBD1 or TRBD2 (5 bases each). The specimen sequenced was cord blood. The origin of this receptor is a newborn girl in good health. The CDR3 DNA is TGTGCCAGCAGTGTTGAACGGGGCGGCACAGATACGCAGTATTTT. Protein product: CASSVERGGTDTQYF.